This TCR beta chain is from a study of T-cell memory formation after mild COVID-19. The wider study: The TCR clusters were mostly specific to one donor.

V was shortened by 0 bases and J by 2 bases, with 18 bases between the two germline ends. Germline CDR1 is SEHNR and CDR2 is FQNEAQ (reference sequence). CDR3 length equals 18 residues. This clonotype was detected ten times or more. Using constant-segment primers, 5'RACE produced TCR alpha and TCR beta cDNA libraries carrying sample barcodes and UMIs. TCRdb re-derived calls from the 5' RACE reads in MiXCR, one entry per CDR3 protein. The sample yields around 530,000 distinct CDR3 sequences, 20% to 25% seen once. The sequence was collected from an adult woman who had mild COVID-19 (a few samples of this study predate the infection). Cell type and time point are not known. This chain uses TRBV7-9 with TRBJ2-3, with TRBD1 as a possible D gene (6 bases). The specimen was PBMCs or a T cell subset sorted from them (not recorded which). In nucleotides, the CDR3 is TGTGCCAGCAGCTTAGCGAAGACAGGCTTAGGATCCACAGATACGCAGTATTTT. Amino acid sequence: CASSLAKTGLGSTDTQYF.